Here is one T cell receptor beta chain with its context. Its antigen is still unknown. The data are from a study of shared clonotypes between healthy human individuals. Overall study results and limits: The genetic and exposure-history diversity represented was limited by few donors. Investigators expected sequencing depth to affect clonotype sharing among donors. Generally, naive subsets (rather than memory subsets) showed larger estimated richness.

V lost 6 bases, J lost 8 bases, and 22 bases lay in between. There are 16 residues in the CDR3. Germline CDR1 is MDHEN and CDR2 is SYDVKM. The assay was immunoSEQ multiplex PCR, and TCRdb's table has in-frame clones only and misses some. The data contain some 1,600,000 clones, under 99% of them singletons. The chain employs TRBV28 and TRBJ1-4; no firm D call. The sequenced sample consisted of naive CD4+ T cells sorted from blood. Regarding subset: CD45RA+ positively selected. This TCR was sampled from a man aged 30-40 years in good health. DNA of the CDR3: TGTGCCAGCAGCTATACGGACCGCCGGAGGAGGGAAAAACTGTTTTTT. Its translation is CASSYTDRRRREKLFF.